This TCR beta chain appears in the sequencing data of a study of CXCR3-negative and CXCR3-positive naive CD8 T cells. Study-level background: Every library held about 1.5 +/- 0.3 million TRB reads, and the total came to roughly 150 million. Study-level findings and limits: Diversity ran similarly high across both naive subsets but far lower in memory CD8+ cells.

CDR1 LGHDT and CDR2 YNNKEL come from the germline V gene (reference sequence). The CDR3 runs to 17 residues. Through 5' RACE with UMI labels, the TRB cDNA libraries were prepared. One entry per CDR3 protein, without DNA, is what TCRdb gives after re-calling the 5' RACE reads. This sample's table reports 70,000 to 100,000 distinct CDR3 sequences. About this clonotype itself: Its antigen is undetermined.

All CD8+ T cell subsets were sorted in triplicate at 330,000 or so cells each. Identification of naive CD8+ T cells rested on CD45RO-CCR7+CD27+CD95- status. The chain carries TRBV3-1 and TRBJ2-7; the D call from TCRdb, TRBD2, cannot be confirmed without DNA. This receptor was identified in a human donor in good health. Some clones in this sample may be carry-over from other donors' samples. Sequencing was performed on naive CXCR3- CD8+ T cells from blood. The subset denotes: CD45RO-CCR7+CD27+CD95- naive CD8+ T cells lacking CXCR3 (TNR3-). The CDR3 is CASSPFRPSGGAYEQYF.